Detailed here is one TCR beta chain. V dropped 2 bases and J dropped 4; count of bases not matched to a gene: 9. This CDR3 has 16 amino acids. Germline assignment: CDR1 SGDLS and CDR2 YYNGEE. This sample was included in a study of blood T cell repertoires in COVID-19. Across the whole study: Spain, Italy and the United States supplied samples that represented acute and convalescent COVID-19. Sources were T cells, B-cell-depleted T cells, or PBMCs; the material itself was cDNA or gDNA.

Authors' methods: Reference gene primer amplification in the assay estimated nucleated cell counts. The method was immunoSEQ multiplex PCR; TCRdb's version includes in-frame clones alone and lacks a portion of them. The V and J calls and clone size are taken from that table; D and trimming were inferred from the DNA. The sample lists a few hundred thousand clones; 75% to 90% were seen once. This TCR came from a woman in her fifties or sixties with COVID-19, enrolled during active disease. The chain links TRBV9 to TRBJ2-1; 7 nucleotides align to TRBD2. Sequenced sample: peripheral blood. The CDR3 is CASSVRTRGLYNEQFF. As DNA, the CDR3 is TGTGCCAGCAGCGTCCGGACTAGAGGGTTGTACAATGAGCAGTTCTTC.